This entry lists 13 T cell receptor beta chains sequenced from one sample in a study of OX40 agonist ivuxolimab in advanced cancers. TCRdb's copy holds only in-frame clones and misses some; the assay was immunoSEQ multiplex PCR. The sample has roughly 82,000 clones; over 80% are singletons. The source material was CD4+ or CD8+ T cells sorted from blood, sampled in a trial of the OX40 agonist ivuxolimab. These receptors were collected from an adult with an advanced solid tumor such as melanoma, head and neck, liver or kidney cancer.

V gene TRBV18 combines with J gene TRBJ1-1; D uncertain. Trimming stripped 2 bases from V and 3 bases from J, with 16 bases between. CDR1 and CDR2 from the germline V gene are KGHSH and LQKENI. The CDR3 runs 16 residues. The CDR3 protein is CASSPSVRSLDTEAFF. For the CDR3, the DNA is TGTGCCAGCTCACCATCGGTCCGATCGTTGGACACTGAAGCTTTCTTT. Using reference TRBV18 and TRBJ1-1 for the parts outside the CDR3, the full variable domain is NAGVMQNPRHLVRRRGQEARLRCSPMKGHSHVYWYRQLPEEGLKFMVYLQKENIIDESGMPKERFSAEFPKEGPSILRIQQVVRGDSAAYFCASSPSVRSLDTEAFFGQGTRLTVV.

The V call is TRBV5-1, the J call TRBJ2-6; D possibly uses TRBD1 or TRBD2 (6 bases each). The CDR3 consists of 17 residues. Per germline, CDR1 SGHRS and CDR2 YFSETQ. The V end lost 2 bases, the J end lost 1 base, and 13 bases lay between the germline ends. The CDR3 coding sequence is TGCGCCAGCAGCTTTGGTACGGGGGCGTCTGGGGCCAACGTCCTGACTTTC. This sequence encodes CASSFGTGASGANVLTF.

The rearrangement joins TRBV19 to TRBJ2-3, with 8 bases matching TRBD1. CDR1 is LNHDA and CDR2 is SQIVND in the germline V gene (reference sequence). The ends lost 4 bases at V and 1 base at J; junction bases unmatched: 7. The CDR3 is 16 residues long. The CDR3 DNA follows: TGTGCCAGTAGTACAGACAGGGGATTGGGCACAGATACGCAGTATTTT. Amino acid sequence: CASSTDRGLGTDTQYF. The full variable domain, rest sourced from reference TRBV19 and TRBJ2-3, is DGGITQSPKYLFRKEGQNVTLSCEQNLNHDAMYWYRQDPGQGLRLIYYSQIVNDFQKGDIAEGYSVSREKKESFPLTVTSAQKNPTAFYLCASSTDRGLGTDTQYFGPGTRLTVL.

The rearrangement joins TRBV19 to TRBJ2-3; D tentatively fits TRBD1 or TRBD2 (6 bases each). V lost 4 bases to trimming and J lost 1 base, with 12 bases between them. Germline V gene sequence: CDR1 LNHDA, CDR2 SQIVND (reference sequence). The CDR3 is 15 amino acids. For the CDR3, the DNA is TGTGCCAGTAGTACGGAGGGGGTTCGCACAGATACGCAGTATTTT. It is translated as CASSTEGVRTDTQYF. Filled out from reference TRBV19 and TRBJ2-3, the complete variable domain reads DGGITQSPKYLFRKEGQNVTLSCEQNLNHDAMYWYRQDPGQGLRLIYYSQIVNDFQKGDIAEGYSVSREKKESFPLTVTSAQKNPTAFYLCASSTEGVRTDTQYFGPGTRLTVL.

The count of this clone is one. This CDR3 reads CATRQGYGYTF. The CDR3 DNA reads as TGTGCCACTAGACAGGGCTATGGCTACACCTTC. J is TRBJ1-2 and V is TRBV19; 7 nucleotides align to TRBD1. From germline, CDR1 is LNHDA and CDR2 SQIVND (reference sequence). CDR3 length: 11 amino acids. The ends lost 10 bases at V and 4 bases at J; junction bases unmatched: 3. The whole variable domain, remainder taken from reference TRBV19 and TRBJ1-2, is DGGITQSPKYLFRKEGQNVTLSCEQNLNHDAMYWYRQDPGQGLRLIYYSQIVNDFQKGDIAEGYSVSREKKESFPLTVTSAQKNPTAFYLCATRQGYGYTFGSGTRLTVV.

This chain uses TRBV6-6 with TRBJ1-1; 8 nucleotides agree with TRBD1. CDR3 size: 15 residues. V lost 5 bases and J lost 1; bases outside the gene matches: 6. Germline lookup yields CDR1 MNHNY and CDR2 SVGAGI (reference sequence). Here the CDR3 DNA reads TGTGCCAGCAGTCAAATGGGACAGGCGAACACTGAAGCTTTCTTT. Its protein is CASSQMGQANTEAFF.

This clone was counted only a few times. The chain recombines TRBV18 with TRBJ1-5; 12 nucleotides agree with TRBD1. The trim removed 4 bases at V and 1 base at J, leaving 8 bases unmatched. The CDR3 is 18 amino acids. Germline CDR1 is KGHSH and CDR2 is LQKENI. CDR3: CASSLGQGAPPSNQPQHF. The CDR3 DNA follows: TGTGCCAGCTCACTGGGACAGGGGGCTCCGCCGAGCAATCAGCCCCAGCATTTT.

This chain joins TRBV6-5 and TRBJ1-1, with D unclear. The germline V and J ends were trimmed by 0 bases and 0 bases, with 8 bases remaining between them. The CDR3 spans 15 residues. Germline V lookup: CDR1 MNHEY, CDR2 SVGAGI. CDR3 residues: CASSYSRKMNTEAFF. The DNA of the CDR3 is TGTGCCAGCAGTTACTCCAGGAAGATGAACACTGAAGCTTTCTTT.

This chain uses TRBV28 with TRBJ1-2; TRBD1 is a possible D gene (5 bases). Germline V lookup: CDR1 MDHEN, CDR2 SYDVKM. The V and J ends lost 7 bases and 4 bases respectively, with 13 bases between them. CDR3 length: 13 amino acids. The CDR3 DNA sequence: TGTGCCAGCACCTCGGGGGGTAGCTATGGCTACACCTTC. Translated: CASTSGGSYGYTF.

The V call is TRBV7-2, the J call TRBJ2-7; 9 nucleotides match TRBD1. V shed 5 bases, J shed 2 bases, and the junction held 10 bases outside the gene matches. CDR1 and CDR2 from the germline V gene are SGHTA and FQGNSA. This CDR3 has 16 amino acids. CDR3 DNA sequence: TGTGCCAGCAGCCCTAACCGGGACAGGGCCCCCTACGAGCAGTACTTC. Translating it yields CASSPNRDRAPYEQYF.

A few counts support this clone. V is TRBV30 and J is TRBJ2-2, with unresolved D. The germline V and J ends were trimmed by 0 bases and 0 bases, with 8 bases remaining between them. The germline CDR1 and CDR2 sequences are GTSNPN and SVGIG (reference sequence). The CDR3 is made up of 15 amino acids. CDR3 amino acids: CAWSVGQANTGELFF. The DNA of the CDR3 is TGTGCCTGGAGTGTTGGGCAGGCGAACACCGGGGAGCTGTTTTTT. Full variable domain (missing parts from reference TRBV30 and TRBJ2-2): SQTIHQWPATLVQPVGSPLSLECTVEGTSNPNLYWYRQAAGRGLQLLFYSVGIGQISSEVPQNLSASRPQDRQFILSSKKLLLSDSGFYLCAWSVGQANTGELFFGEGSRLTVL.

The chain recombines TRBV6-6 with TRBJ1-2; D not certain. CDR3 length equals 15 residues. Germline-derived CDR1 and CDR2 are MNHNY and SVGAGI (reference sequence). The V end lost 0 bases, the J end lost 0 bases, and 8 bases lay between the germline ends. The CDR3 nucleotides read TGTGCCAGCAGTTACTCAGGAGAAACTAACTATGGCTACACCTTC. Translated: CASSYSGETNYGYTF.

The rearrangement joins TRBV5-5 to TRBJ1-3; D is unclear. Germline V CDR1 and CDR2: SGHKS, YYEKEE (reference sequence). Trimming stripped 4 bases from V and 1 base from J, with 15 bases between. CDR3 size: 16 residues. The CDR3 sequence is CASSPRPPNSGNTIYF. For the CDR3, the DNA is TGTGCCAGCAGCCCCCGGCCGCCCAATTCTGGAAACACCATATATTTT.